This TCR beta chain was observed in a study of metastatic and nonmetastatic thyroid tumors. Study-wide results and caveats: Reported TCR beta diversity, measured in blood and tumor, was significantly higher for malignant thyroid tumors than for benign nodules.

There are 15 residues in the CDR3. Patients were all untreated before their thyroid surgery. TCRdb reprocessed the PCR reads using MiXCR. The sample carries 30,000 to 45,000 clones, 25% to 30% recorded once. This clone occurred many times. Its antigen is not known. A read error is possible here, since a much larger clone lies one base away. Other DNA sequences in the same sample also yield this CDR3. The sample was blood. The TCR comes from a male donor with papillary thyroid cancer or a benign thyroid nodule (not recorded which). Some clones in this sample may be carry-over from other donors' samples. The V call is TRBV12-3 or TRBV12-4, the J call TRBJ2-7; TRBD2 aligns across 8 bases. The CDR3 DNA reads TGCGCCAGCAGTTCCCGGGAGGGGGGTTTCTACGAGCAGTACTTC. Amino acids: CASSSREGGFYEQYF.